The 11 T cell receptor beta chains below all came from one sample that was sequenced in a study of tumor and adjacent non-tumor tissue in lung cancer. No cell sorting was done before RNA was extracted from the tissue. Distant lung tissue was collected more than 3 cm away from the tumor edge. TCRbeta libraries were built with three rounds of nested PCR, modified from ARM-PCR. TCRdb analysed the multiplex PCR reads with MiXCR anew, one entry per CDR3 protein. The sample lists approximately 77,000 distinct CDR3 sequences; 80% to 90% were seen once. The sample taken for sequencing was distant non-tumor lung tissue. Every receptor here comes from a man aged 55 to 70 with non-small cell lung cancer.

For this clonotype: One end of the junction does not line up with germline, which may come from a read error. As DNA, the CDR3 is TGTGCCAGGAGCTCGCCCGGGAGAAATGAGTGGGGCACAGATACGCAGTATTTT. Translating gives CARSSPGRNEWGTDTQYF. The V call is TRBV11-2, the J call TRBJ2-3; D possibly corresponds to TRBD2 (6 bases). Germline V gene sequence: CDR1 SGHAT, CDR2 FQNNGV. The CDR3 is made up of 18 amino acids.

The rearrangement uses TRBV11-3 and TRBJ2-5; weak D call: TRBD2 (5 bases). Trimming shortened V by 7 bases and J by 10 bases, and 19 bases separated the two germline ends. This CDR3 region has 13 residues. The V gene's germline CDR1 is SGHNT and CDR2 YENEEA. CDR3 protein: CASNFTGELIQYF. CDR3 DNA: TGTGCCAGCAACTTTACCGGGGAACTGATCCAGTACTTC.

Details on this clonotype: One junction end disagrees with the germline gene, perhaps due to a read error. The genes are TRBV11-2 and TRBJ2-3; 10 positions agree with TRBD2. CDR3 size: 14 residues. The V gene's germline CDR1 is SGHAT and CDR2 FQNNGV. CDR3 loop: CACSFIAGGIQQYF. CDR3 coding DNA: TGTGCCTGCAGCTTTATAGCGGGGGGCATTCAGCAGTATTTT. Complete variable domain (other parts from reference TRBV11-2 and TRBJ2-3): EAGVAQSPRYKIIEKRQSVAFWCNPISGHATLYWYQQILGQGPKLLIQFQNNGVVDDSQLPKDRFSAERLKGVDSTLKIQPAKLEDSAVYLCACSFIAGGIQQYFGPGTRLTVL.

Details on this clonotype: An end of the junction does not agree with germline; a read error may underlie this. This chain joins TRBV11-3 and TRBJ2-2; 8 bases are a match to TRBD2. Per germline, CDR1 SGHNT and CDR2 YENEEA. The CDR3 spans 18 residues. CDR3 nucleotide sequence: TGTTCCAGCAGCTCCCGGGGAGCGGGAGCATACAGAGCCGGGGAGATGTTTTTT. It is translated as CSSSSRGAGAYRAGEMFF.

This chain links TRBV20-1 with TRBJ1-6, with unresolved D. V lost 4 bases to trimming and J lost 11 bases, with 30 bases between them. CDR1 and CDR2 from the germline V gene are DFQATT and SNEGSKA (reference sequence). The CDR3 has 18 residues. CDR3 in amino acids: CSAIPDCRRVKHRTPLHF. The CDR3 nucleotides are TGCAGTGCTATCCCGGACTGCAGGCGAGTGAAGCACCGAACACCCCTCCACTTT.

This rearrangement joins TRBV12-3 or TRBV12-4 to TRBJ2-5; 7 bases map to TRBD1. The CDR3 totals 13 residues. J lost 10 bases, V lost 7 bases, and 12 bases had no gene match. CDR3 nucleotides: TGTGCCAGCATGAAGAGACAGGGTGTGAGCCAGTACTTC. Translated: CASMKRQGVSQYF.

Notes on this clonotype: Sequence at one end of the junction differs from germline and may be a read error. This sequence joins TRBV11-1 and TRBJ1-1; D gene uncertain. Germline CDR1 is SGHAT and CDR2 is FQDESV (reference sequence). There are 14 residues in the CDR3. The CDR3, as DNA: TGTGCCAGCAGCTTTCTCGCTGGCAACATTGAAGCTTTCTTT. It specifies CASSFLAGNIEAFF.

Details on this clonotype: A read error may produce the germline difference seen at one junction end. This chain joins TRBV6-2 or TRBV6-3 and TRBJ2-7, with D unresolved. The CDR3 consists of 12 residues. Germline assignment: CDR1 MNHEY and CDR2 SVGEGT. As DNA, the CDR3 is TGTACCAGCAGAGGTAGCTCCTACGAGCAGTACTTC. Translation gives CTSRGSSYEQYF.

The chain has TRBV6-2 or TRBV6-3 and TRBJ2-2, with D tentatively TRBD2 (5 bases). CDR1 and CDR2 (germline): MNHEY, SVGEGT. This CDR3 has 14 residues. The V and J ends lost 0 bases and 15 bases respectively, with 17 bases between them. For the CDR3, the DNA is TGTGCCAGCAGTTACTCGAGTATACCCGGGAAGTTGTTTTTT. Translated, it gives CASSYSSIPGKLFF.

Regarding this clonotype: Since the CDR3 does not end with the conserved phenylalanine or tryptophan, this likely comes from a read error. V is TRBV11-2 and J is TRBJ2-5, with D possibly matching TRBD2 (6 bases). The germline gives CDR1 SGHAT, CDR2 FQNNGV. The CDR3 runs 16 residues. This CDR3 reads CASNSTMGGPKETQYL. The DNA for the CDR3 is TGTGCCAGCAACTCCACAATGGGGGGACCAAAGGAGACACAGTACTTA.

A note on this clonotype: A much larger clone lies one base from this, so it may be a read error. The chain links TRBV12-3 or TRBV12-4 to TRBJ1-1; D is unresolved. The CDR3 consists of 14 residues. V was pared by 5 bases and J by 1 base, with 11 bases between. CDR3: CASSPRFSNTEAFF. DNA for the CDR3: TGTGCCAGCAGTCCGAGATTTTCGAACACTGAAGCTTTCTTT.